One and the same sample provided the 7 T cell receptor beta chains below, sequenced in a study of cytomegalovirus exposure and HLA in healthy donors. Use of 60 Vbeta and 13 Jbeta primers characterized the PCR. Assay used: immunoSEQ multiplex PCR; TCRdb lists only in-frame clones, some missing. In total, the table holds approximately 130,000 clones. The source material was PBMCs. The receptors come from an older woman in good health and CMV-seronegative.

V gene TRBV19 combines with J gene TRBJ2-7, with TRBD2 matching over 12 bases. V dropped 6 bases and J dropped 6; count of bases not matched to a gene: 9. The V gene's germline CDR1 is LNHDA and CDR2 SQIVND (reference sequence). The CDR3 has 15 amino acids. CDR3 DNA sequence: TGTGCCAGTAGACCTAGCGGGGGGGCCTGGAGCGAGCAGTACTTC. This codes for CASRPSGGAWSEQYF.

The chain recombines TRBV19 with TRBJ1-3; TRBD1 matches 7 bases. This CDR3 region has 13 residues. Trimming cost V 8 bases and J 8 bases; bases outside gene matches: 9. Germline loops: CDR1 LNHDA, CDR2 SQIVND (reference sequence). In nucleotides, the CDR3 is TGTGCCAGTGAAGGGACAGTAGGATACACCATATATTTT. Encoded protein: CASEGTVGYTIYF. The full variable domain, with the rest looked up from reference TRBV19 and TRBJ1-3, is DGGITQSPKYLFRKEGQNVTLSCEQNLNHDAMYWYRQDPGQGLRLIYYSQIVNDFQKGDIAEGYSVSREKKESFPLTVTSAQKNPTAFYLCASEGTVGYTIYFGEGSWLTVV.

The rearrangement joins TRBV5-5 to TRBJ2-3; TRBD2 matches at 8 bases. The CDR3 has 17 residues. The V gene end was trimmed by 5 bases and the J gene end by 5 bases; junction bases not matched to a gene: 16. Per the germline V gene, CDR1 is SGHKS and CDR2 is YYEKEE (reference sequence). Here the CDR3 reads CASRAQAGEGWRDTQYF. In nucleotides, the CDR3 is TGTGCCAGCAGGGCACAAGCGGGGGAGGGTTGGAGAGATACGCAGTATTTT.

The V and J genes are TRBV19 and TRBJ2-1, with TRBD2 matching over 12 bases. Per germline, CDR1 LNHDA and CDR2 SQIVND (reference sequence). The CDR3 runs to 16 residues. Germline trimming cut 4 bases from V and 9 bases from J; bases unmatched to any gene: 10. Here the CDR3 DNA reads TGTGCCAGTAGTAGCGACCTAGCGGGGGGGCATGGTGAGCAGTTCTTC. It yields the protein CASSSDLAGGHGEQFF.

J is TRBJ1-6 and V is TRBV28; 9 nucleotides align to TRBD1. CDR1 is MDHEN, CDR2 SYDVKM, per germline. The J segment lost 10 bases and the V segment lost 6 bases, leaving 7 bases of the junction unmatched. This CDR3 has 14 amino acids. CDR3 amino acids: CASSPQGAGSPLHF. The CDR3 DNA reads TGTGCCAGCAGCCCACAGGGGGCGGGATCACCCCTCCACTTT.

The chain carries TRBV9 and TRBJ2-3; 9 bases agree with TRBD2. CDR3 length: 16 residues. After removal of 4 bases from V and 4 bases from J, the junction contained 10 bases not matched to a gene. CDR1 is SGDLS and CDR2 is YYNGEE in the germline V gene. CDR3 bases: TGTGCCAGCAGCCCCCTCGCGCGGGAGGGCCCAGATACGCAGTATTTT. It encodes CASSPLAREGPDTQYF. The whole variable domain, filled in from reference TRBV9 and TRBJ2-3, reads DSGVTQTPKHLITATGQRVTLRCSPRSGDLSVYWYQQSLDQGLQFLIQYYNGEERAKGNILERFSAQQFPDLHSELNLSSLELGDSALYFCASSPLAREGPDTQYFGPGTRLTVL.

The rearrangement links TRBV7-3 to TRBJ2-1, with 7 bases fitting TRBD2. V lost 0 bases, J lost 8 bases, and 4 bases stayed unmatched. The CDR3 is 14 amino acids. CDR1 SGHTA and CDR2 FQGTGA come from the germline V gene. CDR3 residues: CASSLTGGKDEQFF. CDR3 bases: TGTGCCAGCAGCTTAACGGGAGGGAAGGATGAGCAGTTCTTC.